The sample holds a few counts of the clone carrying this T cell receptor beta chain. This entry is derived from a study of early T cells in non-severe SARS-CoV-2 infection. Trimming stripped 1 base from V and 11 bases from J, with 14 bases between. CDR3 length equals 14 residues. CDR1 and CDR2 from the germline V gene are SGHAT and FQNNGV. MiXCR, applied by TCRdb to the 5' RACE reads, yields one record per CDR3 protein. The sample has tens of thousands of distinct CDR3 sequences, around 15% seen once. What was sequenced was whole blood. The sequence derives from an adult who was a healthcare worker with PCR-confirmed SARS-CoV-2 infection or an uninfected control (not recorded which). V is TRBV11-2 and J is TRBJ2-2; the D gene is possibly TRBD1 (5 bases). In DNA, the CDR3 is TGTGCCAGCAGCTTAGTAACCAGGGCTCGTGAGCTGTTTTTT. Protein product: CASSLVTRARELFF. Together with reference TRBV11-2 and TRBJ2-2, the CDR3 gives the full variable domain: EAGVAQSPRYKIIEKRQSVAFWCNPISGHATLYWYQQILGQGPKLLIQFQNNGVVDDSQLPKDRFSAERLKGVDSTLKIQPAKLEDSAVYLCASSLVTRARELFFGEGSRLTVL.